These 18 T cell receptor beta chains were all obtained from the same sample, sequenced in a study of STAT3 mutations in large granular lymphocyte leukemia. The data were produced by immunoSEQ multiplex PCR, yet TCRdb's version contains in-frame clones alone and is incomplete. The data show around 15,000 clones, with about 90% seen just once and around 9.3% held by the top ten. Broader study findings: In T-cell large granular lymphocyte leukemia, about half of patients showed multiple immunodominant subclonotypes.

No antigen is known for these receptors. The material sequenced was peripheral blood mononuclear cells. The origin of the receptors is a woman aged 45-59 years with T-cell large granular lymphocyte leukemia. Some clones in this sample may be carry-over from other donors' samples.

The J gene is TRBJ1-5, the V gene TRBV7-2; weak D call: TRBD1 (5 bases). Between the trimmed V and J ends, which lost 8 bases and 3 bases, there was a span of 11 bases. CDR3 size: 13 residues. The germline V gene encodes CDR1 SGHTA and CDR2 FQGNSA. CDR3 nucleotide sequence: TGTGCCAGCGCGACAGTGATCAATCAGCCCCAGCATTTT. Residues: CASATVINQPQHF.

V and J are TRBV6-6 and TRBJ2-3; D may be TRBD1 (6 bases). V gave up 5 bases and J gave up 4 bases, with 13 bases separating them. Per the germline V gene, CDR1 is MNHNY and CDR2 is SVGAGI (reference sequence). CDR3 length: 14 amino acids. The CDR3 here is CASSDRQASDTQYF. Written as DNA, the CDR3 is TGTGCCAGCAGTGACAGGCAAGCCTCAGATACGCAGTATTTT.

The chain is built from TRBV4-2 and TRBJ1-2; D unresolved. V shed 3 bases and J shed 6 bases, with 11 bases lying between them. Germline CDR1 is LGHNA and CDR2 is YNFKEQ. The length of the CDR3 is 13 residues. CDR3 DNA: TGTGCCAGCAGCCAGCCGGGTGGAGATGGCTACACCTTC. Protein: CASSQPGGDGYTF.

The rearrangement uses TRBV28 and TRBJ1-2, with D possibly being TRBD1 (6 bases). The V and J ends lost 6 bases and 4 bases respectively, with 12 bases between them. From germline, CDR1 is MDHEN and CDR2 SYDVKM. CDR3 size: 13 residues. In DNA form, the CDR3 reads TGTGCCAGCAGGGAGAGAGGGGGCTATGGCTACACCTTC. As protein: CASRERGGYGYTF.

CDR3 in amino acids: CARAENRYEQYF. CDR3 nucleotides: TGTGCCAGAGCGGAAAATCGCTACGAGCAGTACTTC. This chain connects TRBV5-3 to TRBJ2-7; D unresolved. TRBV5-3 is classed as an ORF, of uncertain function. The length of the CDR3 is 12 residues. Trimming left V 7 bases short and J 3 bases short, with 11 bases between.

The J gene is TRBJ2-3, the V gene TRBV7-9, with 7 bases aligning to TRBD2. The germline gives CDR1 SEHNR, CDR2 FQNEAQ (reference sequence). J lost 7 bases, V lost 0 bases, and 4 bases had no gene match. The CDR3 is 14 residues long. The DNA of the CDR3 is TGTGCCAGCAGCTTAGCGGGAGGGGTAAATACGCAGTATTTT. It specifies CASSLAGGVNTQYF.

In this sample, this clone is medium-sized. The chain couples TRBV2 to TRBJ1-5; no firm D call. The CDR3 sequence is 15 residues long. Germline CDR1 SNHLY, CDR2 FYNNEI. V lost 5 bases, J lost 0 bases, and 11 bases lay in between. The CDR3 loop is CASSTQSFSNQPQHF. In DNA form, the CDR3 reads TGTGCCAGCAGTACACAGAGTTTTAGCAATCAGCCCCAGCATTTT.

The chain is built from TRBV28 and TRBJ2-2, with D possibly TRBD1 on 5 matching bases. The CDR3 is 18 amino acids. The V and J ends lost 2 bases and 0 bases respectively, with 16 bases between them. Germline CDR1 is MDHEN and CDR2 is SYDVKM. Here the CDR3 DNA reads TGTGCCAGCAGTTTAGGCTGGAAGGAGACAGCGAACACCGGGGAGCTGTTTTTT. Translating it yields CASSLGWKETANTGELFF.

This clone was picked up one time. The V gene is TRBV7-9, the J gene TRBJ2-2; D might be TRBD1 (5 bases). V lost 3 bases, J lost 4 bases, and 12 bases lay in between. The CDR3 loop spans 15 amino acids. The germline gives CDR1 SEHNR, CDR2 FQNEAQ (reference sequence). CDR3 coding DNA: TGTGCCAGCAGCTTCGGCAGGGTCGGCACCGGGGAGCTGTTTTTT. Its protein is CASSFGRVGTGELFF.

The chain joins TRBV18 to TRBJ2-5; no clear D gene. Germline V gives CDR1 KGHSH, CDR2 LQKENI. Trimming pared 2 bases from V and 2 bases from J, leaving 9 bases between. The CDR3 consists of 14 residues. CDR3 sequence reads: CASSPRIIQETQYF. The CDR3, as DNA: TGTGCCAGCTCACCAAGGATTATTCAAGAGACCCAGTACTTC.

The chain carries TRBV18 and TRBJ1-2, with 8 bases fitting TRBD1. This CDR3 has 17 amino acids. With 0 bases clipped from V and 1 base from J, the junction kept 7 bases outside the gene matches. Germline CDR1 is KGHSH and CDR2 is LQKENI. The CDR3 reads CASSPPGQGASNYGYTF. The CDR3 bases are TGTGCCAGCTCACCACCGGGTCAGGGGGCGAGTAACTATGGCTACACCTTC.

The V call is TRBV14, the J call TRBJ1-1, with a weak D call TRBD1 (6 bases). The germline V and J ends were trimmed by 0 bases and 7 bases, with 12 bases remaining between them. Germline V gene data show CDR1 as SGHDN and CDR2 as FVKESK. There are 14 residues in the CDR3. DNA of the CDR3: TGTGCCAGCAGCCAAGATAGGAGGGGGAGTGAAGCTTTCTTT. Residues: CASSQDRRGSEAFF.

The chain joins TRBV7-2 to TRBJ2-3, with 8 bases fitting TRBD1. Germline V lookup: CDR1 SGHTA, CDR2 FQGNSA. Trimming cost V 0 bases and J 4 bases; bases outside gene matches: 9. The CDR3 contains 17 residues. The chain's CDR3 is CASSLARTGRGSDTQYF. The CDR3 DNA reads as TGTGCCAGCAGCTTAGCGCGGACAGGGAGAGGGTCAGATACGCAGTATTTT.

This clone is a singleton in its sample. This chain uses TRBV21-1 with TRBJ1-3. TRBV21-1 is reported as a pseudogene. The length of the CDR3 is 17 residues. CDR3 amino acids: CASSKEGRDNSGNTIYF. The DNA of the CDR3 is TGTGCCAGCAGCAAAGAGGGGAGGGACAACTCTGGAAACACCATATATTTT.

V is TRBV7-8 and J is TRBJ1-1; 7 nucleotides line up with TRBD1. The J segment lost 1 base and the V segment lost 5 bases, leaving 4 bases of the junction unmatched. CDR1 and CDR2 (germline): SGHVS, FQNEAQ. The CDR3 totals 14 residues. CDR3: CASSPRTGNTEAFF. CDR3 DNA sequence: TGTGCCAGCAGCCCCCGGACAGGGAACACTGAAGCTTTCTTT.

The J gene is TRBJ1-1, the V gene TRBV7-9; D remains ambiguous. Trimming removed 2 bases at V and 2 bases at J, with 18 bases between. The germline V gene encodes CDR1 SEHNR and CDR2 FQNEAQ (reference sequence). The CDR3 covers 17 residues. The CDR3 sequence: CASSLPRAQRSNTEAFF. The DNA for the CDR3 is TGTGCCAGCAGCTTACCTCGCGCCCAGAGGTCCAACACTGAAGCTTTCTTT.

This clone is a singleton in its sample. The rearrangement links TRBV5-1 to TRBJ1-1; D is perhaps TRBD1 (5 bases). CDR3 length: 17 amino acids. The V gene lost 0 bases and the J gene lost 0 bases, with 15 bases spanning the gap. Germline V gene data show CDR1 as SGHRS and CDR2 as YFSETQ. The CDR3 sequence: CASSLGRGRYMNTEAFF. The CDR3 nucleotides read TGCGCCAGCAGCTTGGGAAGGGGACGGTACATGAACACTGAAGCTTTCTTT.

J is TRBJ2-1 and V is TRBV7-9; D tentatively reads TRBD1 or TRBD2 (6 bases each). Trimming removed 1 base at V and 5 bases at J, with 12 bases between. The CDR3 sequence is 15 residues long. Germline lookup yields CDR1 SEHNR and CDR2 FQNEAQ (reference sequence). CDR3 amino acids: CASSLVGGVNNEQFF. In DNA, the CDR3 is TGTGCCAGCAGCTTAGTGGGGGGCGTCAACAATGAGCAGTTCTTC.